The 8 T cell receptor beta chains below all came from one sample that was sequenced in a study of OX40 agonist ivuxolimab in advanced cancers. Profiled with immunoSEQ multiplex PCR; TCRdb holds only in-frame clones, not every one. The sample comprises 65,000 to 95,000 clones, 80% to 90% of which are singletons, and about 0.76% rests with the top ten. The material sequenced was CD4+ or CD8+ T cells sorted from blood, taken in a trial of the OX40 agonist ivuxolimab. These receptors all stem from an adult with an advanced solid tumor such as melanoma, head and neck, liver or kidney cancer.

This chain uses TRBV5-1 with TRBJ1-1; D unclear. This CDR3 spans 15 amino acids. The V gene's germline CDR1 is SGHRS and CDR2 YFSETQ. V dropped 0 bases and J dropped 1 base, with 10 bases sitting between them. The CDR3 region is CASSLGPTGNTEAFF. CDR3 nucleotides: TGCGCCAGCAGCTTGGGCCCTACCGGGAACACTGAAGCTTTCTTT.

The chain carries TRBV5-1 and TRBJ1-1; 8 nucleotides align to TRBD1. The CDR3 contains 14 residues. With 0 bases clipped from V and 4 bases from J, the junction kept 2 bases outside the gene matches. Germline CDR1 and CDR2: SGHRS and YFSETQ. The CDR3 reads CASSLATGGTEAFF. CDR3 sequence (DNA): TGCGCCAGCAGCTTGGCCACAGGGGGCACTGAAGCTTTCTTT.

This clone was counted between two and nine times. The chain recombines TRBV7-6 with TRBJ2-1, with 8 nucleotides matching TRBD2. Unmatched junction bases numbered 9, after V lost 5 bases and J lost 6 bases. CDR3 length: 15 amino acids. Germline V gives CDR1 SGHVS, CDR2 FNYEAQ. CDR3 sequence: CASSVTGTRGNEQFF. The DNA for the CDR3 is TGTGCCAGCAGCGTAACCGGGACTAGAGGCAATGAGCAGTTCTTC.

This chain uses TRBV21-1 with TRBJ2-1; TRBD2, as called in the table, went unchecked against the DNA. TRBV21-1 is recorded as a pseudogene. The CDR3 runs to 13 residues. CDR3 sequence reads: CAIPGLAYNEQFF. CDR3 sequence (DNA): TGTGCCATACCGGGACTAGCCTACAATGAGCAGTTCTTC.

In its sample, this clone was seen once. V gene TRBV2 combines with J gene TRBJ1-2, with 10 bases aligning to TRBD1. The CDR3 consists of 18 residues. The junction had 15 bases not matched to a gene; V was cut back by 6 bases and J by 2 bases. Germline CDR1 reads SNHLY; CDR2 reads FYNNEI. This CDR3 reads CASRLPQGTGVNNYGYTF. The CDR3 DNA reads TGTGCCAGCAGACTCCCCCAGGGGACAGGGGTGAACAACTATGGCTACACCTTC.

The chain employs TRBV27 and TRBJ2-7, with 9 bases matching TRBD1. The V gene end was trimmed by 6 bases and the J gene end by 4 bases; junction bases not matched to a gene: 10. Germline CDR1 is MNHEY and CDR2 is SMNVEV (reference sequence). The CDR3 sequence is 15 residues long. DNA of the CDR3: TGTGCCAGCAGCATTCTTGGACAGGGGCTTTACGAGCAGTACTTC. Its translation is CASSILGQGLYEQYF.

The CDR3 reads CASSYTGMNTEAFF. CDR3 sequence (DNA): TGTGCCAGCAGTTATACAGGGATGAACACTGAAGCTTTCTTT. The V call is TRBV6-5, the J call TRBJ1-1; D might be TRBD1 (6 bases). Trimming removed 3 bases from V and 0 bases from J, with 8 bases in between. The CDR3 covers 14 residues. From germline, CDR1 is MNHEY and CDR2 SVGAGI.

DNA for the CDR3: TGTGCCAGCAGTCGCCCCGACAGGGGTGGGGAGACCCAGTACTTC. It encodes CASSRPDRGGETQYF. This chain links TRBV6-6 with TRBJ2-5, with 8 nucleotides matching TRBD1. After removal of 5 bases from V and 5 bases from J, the junction contained 10 bases not matched to a gene. CDR3 length: 15 amino acids. Germline V gene lookup returns CDR1 MNHNY and CDR2 SVGAGI (reference sequence).